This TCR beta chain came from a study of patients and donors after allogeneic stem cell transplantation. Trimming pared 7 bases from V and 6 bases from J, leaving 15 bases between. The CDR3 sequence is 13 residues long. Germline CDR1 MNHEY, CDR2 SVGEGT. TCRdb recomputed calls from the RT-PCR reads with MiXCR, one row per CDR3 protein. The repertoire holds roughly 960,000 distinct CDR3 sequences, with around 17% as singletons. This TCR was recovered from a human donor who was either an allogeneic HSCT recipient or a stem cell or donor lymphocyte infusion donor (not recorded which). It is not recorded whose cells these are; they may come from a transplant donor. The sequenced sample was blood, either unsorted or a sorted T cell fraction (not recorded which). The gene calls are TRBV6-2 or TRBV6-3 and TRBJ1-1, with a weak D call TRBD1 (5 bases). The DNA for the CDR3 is TGTGCCAGCATCACCGGGGGTATGGCTGAAGCTTTCTTT. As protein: CASITGGMAEAFF.